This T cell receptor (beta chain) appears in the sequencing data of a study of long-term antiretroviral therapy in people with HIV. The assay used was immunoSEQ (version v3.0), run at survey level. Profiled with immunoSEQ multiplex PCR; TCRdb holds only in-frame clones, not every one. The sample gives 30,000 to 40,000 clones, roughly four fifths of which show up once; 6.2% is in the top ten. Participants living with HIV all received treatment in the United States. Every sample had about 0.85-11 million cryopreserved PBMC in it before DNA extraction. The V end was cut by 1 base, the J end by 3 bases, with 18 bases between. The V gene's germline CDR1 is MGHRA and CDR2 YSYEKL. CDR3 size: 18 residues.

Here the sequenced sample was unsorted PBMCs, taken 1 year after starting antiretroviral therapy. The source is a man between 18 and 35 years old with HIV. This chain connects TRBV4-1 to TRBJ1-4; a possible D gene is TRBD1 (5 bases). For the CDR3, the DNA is TGCGCCAGCAGCCAAGCCTCAAGGGGCCGGGGTCCTAATGAAAAACTGTTTTTT. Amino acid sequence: CASSQASRGRGPNEKLFF.